These 6 T cell receptor beta chains came from one sample sequenced in a study of lymphopenia after photon versus proton radiotherapy. Libraries were prepared by immunoSEQ multiplex PCR; TCRdb keeps only in-frame clonotypes and omits some of them. The sample includes 150,000 or so clones, approximately 86% of them seen just once. The sequencing used peripheral blood, collected from a patient treated with photon-based radiotherapy. These receptors were obtained from a man aged 50 to 59 with gastric cancer.

V and J are TRBV5-6 and TRBJ2-2, with 7 bases that match TRBD1. The V gene end was trimmed by 1 base and the J gene end by 0 bases; junction bases not matched to a gene: 3. CDR1 and CDR2 (germline): SGHDT, YYEEEE. CDR3 length: 16 residues. CDR3 in DNA: TGTGCCAGCAGCTTGCGACAGGGTACGAACACCGGGGAGCTGTTTTTT. Its translation: CASSLRQGTNTGELFF.

V is TRBV5-4 and J is TRBJ2-7; D gene ambiguous. The germline gives CDR1 SGHNT, CDR2 YYREEE (reference sequence). Trimming took 0 bases from V and 3 from J, leaving 4 bases between them. The CDR3 consists of 12 residues. CDR3 nucleotides: TGTGCCAGCAGCTTGGGCGACTACGAGCAGTACTTC. Protein sequence: CASSLGDYEQYF.

The V and J genes are TRBV2 and TRBJ2-2; a possible D gene is TRBD2 (5 bases). There are 12 residues in the CDR3. Trimming removed 6 bases from V and 7 bases from J, with 9 bases in between. Looked up from germline, CDR1 is SNHLY and CDR2 is FYNNEI. The CDR3 nucleotides read TGTGCCAGCAGCCCCCGGGGCGGGGAGCTGTTTTTT. Its translation: CASSPRGGELFF.

The V gene is TRBV6-5, the J gene TRBJ2-7; 12 positions match TRBD1. In germline, CDR1 is MNHEY, CDR2 SVGAGI. This CDR3 is built from 15 residues. V gave up 5 bases and J gave up 6 bases; unmatched junction bases: 8. This CDR3 is CASSAPGTGGVEQYF. Here the CDR3 DNA reads TGTGCCAGCAGTGCCCCCGGGACAGGGGGCGTCGAGCAGTACTTC.

The DNA of the CDR3 is TGTGCCAGCAGCCTCGGACCTAATGAAAAACTGTTTTTT. Protein sequence: CASSLGPNEKLFF. The rearrangement joins TRBV14 to TRBJ1-4; D ambiguous. V gave up 4 bases and J gave up 3 bases, with 6 bases separating them. CDR1 is SGHDN and CDR2 is FVKESK in the germline V gene. CDR3 length: 13 residues.

V usage is TRBV15 and J usage is TRBJ2-7; 9 bases line up with TRBD1. Per germline, CDR1 LNHNV and CDR2 YYDKDF (reference sequence). This CDR3 has 14 residues. The trim removed 1 base at V and 5 bases at J, leaving 3 bases unmatched. The CDR3 spells CATSRGQGGNEQYF. CDR3 nucleotide sequence: TGTGCCACCAGCAGAGGACAGGGGGGAAACGAGCAGTACTTC.